A single sample is the source of the 9 T cell receptor beta chains below, sequenced in a study of CD8 T cells in Susac syndrome. Random hexamers primed reverse transcription of 0.5 to 1 ug RNA. TCRdb ran MiXCR on the immunoSEQ multiplex PCR reads and lists one entry per CDR3 protein. The sample has 150,000 to 160,000 distinct CDR3 sequences; just under 97% are singletons. Material for sequencing was CD8+ T cells from PBMCs. The receptors come from a human donor with multiple sclerosis.

The genes are TRBV5-4 and TRBJ1-1, with no clear D. Germline values: CDR1 SGHNT, CDR2 YYREEE (reference sequence). The CDR3 loop spans 12 amino acids. V was cut by 4 bases and J by 6 bases, with 10 bases left in between. In DNA, the CDR3 is TGTGCCAGCAGCGAAGGTGCGGCTGAAGCTTTCTTT. As protein: CASSEGAAEAFF.

The chain is built from TRBV2 and TRBJ2-3; the match to TRBD2 covers 7 bases. V shed 9 bases, J shed 2 bases, and the junction held 5 bases outside the gene matches. Germline lookup yields CDR1 SNHLY and CDR2 FYNNEI. The CDR3 is made up of 13 amino acids. CDR3 coding DNA: TGTGCCAGGCGGGGGAAGCTCACAGATACGCAGTATTTT. Translation: CARRGKLTDTQYF.

The chain uses TRBV4-1 and TRBJ2-3; possible D gene TRBD2, 5 bases. The germline V gene encodes CDR1 MGHRA and CDR2 YSYEKL. The CDR3 runs to 15 residues. Deletions cut 0 bases from V and 4 bases from J, with 11 bases between. The CDR3 region has the DNA TGCGCCAGCAGCCAAGAACTAGAAGATTCAGATACGCAGTATTTT. Its protein is CASSQELEDSDTQYF.

The chain couples TRBV12-3 or TRBV12-4 to TRBJ2-7, with 7 nucleotides matching TRBD2. The V and J ends lost 0 bases and 3 bases, in that order; junction bases with no gene match: 14. CDR3 length: 18 amino acids. The CDR3 nucleotides read TGTGCCAGCAGTTTAGCGAGGCGGGGGTCAGTCCACCTCTACGAGCAGTACTTC. Translated: CASSLARRGSVHLYEQYF.

The rearrangement links TRBV19 to TRBJ1-4, with D possibly TRBD1 on 6 matching bases. The V end lost 6 bases, the J end lost 8 bases, and 10 bases lay between the germline ends. The CDR3 has 12 residues. The germline V gene encodes CDR1 LNHDA and CDR2 SQIVND (reference sequence). This CDR3 reads CASRTGGEKLFF. CDR3 coding DNA: TGTGCCAGTAGGACAGGAGGAGAAAAACTGTTTTTT. Full variable domain (rest looked up from reference TRBV19 and TRBJ1-4): DGGITQSPKYLFRKEGQNVTLSCEQNLNHDAMYWYRQDPGQGLRLIYYSQIVNDFQKGDIAEGYSVSREKKESFPLTVTSAQKNPTAFYLCASRTGGEKLFFGSGTQLSVL.

The rearrangement uses TRBV27 and TRBJ1-1; D gene ambiguous. The CDR3 consists of 13 residues. CDR1 is MNHEY and CDR2 is SMNVEV in the germline V gene (reference sequence). V dropped 4 bases and J dropped 1 base, with 7 bases sitting between them. The CDR3 sequence: CASSYPGNTEAFF. CDR3 DNA sequence: TGTGCCAGCAGTTATCCAGGGAACACTGAAGCTTTCTTT.

V and J are TRBV12-3 or TRBV12-4 and TRBJ1-6, with a possible D match to TRBD1 (5 bases). The V end was cut by 5 bases, the J end by 9 bases, with 8 bases between. This CDR3 is built from 12 residues. CDR3 residues: CASSHGTSPLHF. DNA of the CDR3: TGTGCCAGCAGTCATGGGACTTCACCCCTCCACTTT.

V is TRBV7-9 and J is TRBJ2-7, with 9 bases matching TRBD1. CDR1 is SEHNR and CDR2 is FQNEAQ in the germline V gene (reference sequence). This CDR3 is 14 amino acids long. J lost 9 bases, V lost 1 base, and 7 bases had no gene match. Written as DNA, the CDR3 is TGTGCCAGCAGCTTAGGGACAGGGGATTTCGGGCAGTACGTC. Translation gives CASSLGTGDFGQYV.

The gene calls are TRBV2 and TRBJ2-3; D is uncertain. The CDR3 totals 11 residues. The V gene's germline CDR1 is SNHLY and CDR2 FYNNEI. V was shortened by 6 bases and J by 6 bases, with 7 bases between the two germline ends. The CDR3 here is CASSHGDTQYF. The CDR3 DNA is TGTGCCAGCAGCCACGGGGATACGCAGTATTTT.